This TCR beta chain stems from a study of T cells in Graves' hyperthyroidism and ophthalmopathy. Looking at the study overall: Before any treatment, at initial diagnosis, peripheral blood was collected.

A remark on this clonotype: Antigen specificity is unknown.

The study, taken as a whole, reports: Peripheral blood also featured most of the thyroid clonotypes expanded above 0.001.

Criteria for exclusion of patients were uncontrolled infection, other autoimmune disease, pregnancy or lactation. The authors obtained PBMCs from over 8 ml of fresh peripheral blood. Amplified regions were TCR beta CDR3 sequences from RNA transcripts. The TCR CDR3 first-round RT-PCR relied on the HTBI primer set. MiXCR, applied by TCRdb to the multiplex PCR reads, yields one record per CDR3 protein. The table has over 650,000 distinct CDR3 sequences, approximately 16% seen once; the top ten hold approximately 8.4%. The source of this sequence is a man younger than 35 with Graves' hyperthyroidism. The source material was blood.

The CDR3 DNA reads TGTGCCTGGGACAGGGAGAACACCGGGGAGCTGTTTTTT. This translates into CAWDRENTGELFF. This chain joins TRBV30 and TRBJ2-2, with 7 bases lining up with TRBD1. The V segment lost 5 bases and the J segment 1 base; nucleotides outside the gene matches: 1. CDR3 size: 13 residues. Per the germline V gene, CDR1 is GTSNPN and CDR2 is SVGIG (reference sequence).